One and the same sample provided the 15 T cell receptor beta chains below, sequenced in a study of T cells after yellow fever vaccination. TCRdb ran MiXCR on the 5' RACE reads and lists one entry per CDR3 protein. Of around 340,000 distinct CDR3 sequences in the sample, around 12% were seen once. The starting material was CD4+ T cells sorted from PBMCs, obtained 15 days after the yellow fever booster vaccination. Receptors were obtained from a man between 18 and 35 years old who received the YFV17D yellow fever vaccine.

This clonotype was detected only a few times. This chain links TRBV7-2 with TRBJ1-1, with 8 bases lining up with TRBD1. There are 18 residues in the CDR3. Germline loops: CDR1 SGHTA, CDR2 FQGNSA. V dropped 4 bases and J dropped 0; count of bases not matched to a gene: 13. The CDR3 spells CASSSQTGTGFMNTEAFF. The CDR3 nucleotides are TGTGCCAGCAGCTCCCAAACCGGGACAGGCTTCATGAACACTGAAGCTTTCTTT.

This clonotype has more than one count but fewer than ten. The chain joins TRBV5-1 to TRBJ2-3, with 15 bases that match TRBD2. CDR3 length: 15 amino acids. Per the germline V gene, CDR1 is SGHRS and CDR2 is YFSETQ. The V and J ends lost 3 bases and 5 bases, in that order; junction bases with no gene match: 1. The CDR3 loop reads CASSSGLAGGDTQYF. In DNA, the CDR3 is TGCGCCAGCAGCTCGGGACTAGCGGGGGGAGATACGCAGTATTTT.

Ten or more counts support this clonotype. The rearrangement links TRBV7-9 to TRBJ2-1, with a tentative D call TRBD1 (6 bases). The V gene's germline CDR1 is SEHNR and CDR2 FQNEAQ (reference sequence). Trimming pared 8 bases from V and 6 bases from J, leaving 23 bases between. The CDR3 is 16 amino acids. The CDR3 sequence is CASFIATGKFRNEQFF. The CDR3 nucleotides read TGTGCCAGCTTCATCGCTACAGGGAAATTTCGCAATGAGCAGTTCTTC.

The V and J genes are TRBV20-1 and TRBJ1-2; D possibly corresponds to TRBD1 (6 bases). CDR3 length equals 12 residues. CDR1 is DFQATT, CDR2 SNEGSKA, per germline (reference sequence). Here the CDR3 reads CRAEGEDYGYTF. CDR3 nucleotide sequence: TGCAGAGCGGAGGGGGAAGACTATGGCTACACCTTC.

The rearrangement uses TRBV4-2 and TRBJ1-3; 7 bases agree with TRBD1. The CDR3 consists of 15 residues. Looked up from germline, CDR1 is LGHNA and CDR2 is YNFKEQ. V was pared by 4 bases and J by 8 bases, with 11 bases of the junction left unmatched. The CDR3 DNA reads as TGTGCCAGCAGCCGGTCGGGACAGCGCGAAGACACCATATATTTT. Its translation is CASSRSGQREDTIYF.

The chain carries TRBV18 and TRBJ1-4; TRBD1 matches 7 bases. With V trimmed by 6 bases and J by 0 bases, 7 bases remained unmatched. The CDR3 runs 16 residues. Germline CDR1 is KGHSH and CDR2 is LQKENI. The CDR3 coding sequence is TGTGCCAGCTCGCCAAGACAGGGCGCAACTAATGAAAAACTGTTTTTT. Translated: CASSPRQGATNEKLFF.

At least ten counts were recorded for this clonotype. This sequence joins TRBV18 and TRBJ1-1; TRBD1 might be the D (5 bases). V gave up 2 bases and J gave up 11 bases, with 12 bases separating them. Germline CDR1 KGHSH, CDR2 LQKENI. This CDR3 is built from 12 residues. The CDR3 reads CASSPRDYEAFF. As DNA, the CDR3 is TGTGCCAGCTCACCAAGGGACTACGAGGCTTTCTTT.

This sequence joins TRBV20-1 and TRBJ2-7, with 7 bases fitting TRBD1. The CDR3 contains 13 residues. J lost 2 bases, V lost 6 bases, and 7 bases had no gene match. The germline gives CDR1 DFQATT, CDR2 SNEGSKA (reference sequence). The DNA for the CDR3 is TGCAGTGCGAGACAGGGTTGGGCCTACGAGCAGTACTTC. Its translation is CSARQGWAYEQYF.

In this sample, this clonotype turned up a few times. V and J are TRBV7-6 and TRBJ2-4; D is perhaps TRBD1 (8 bases). V lost 4 bases and J 7 bases, leaving 17 bases between the germline ends. The CDR3 runs 15 residues. The germline gives CDR1 SGHVS, CDR2 FNYEAQ. CDR3 in amino acids: CASSSPYRGGNIQYF. The CDR3 nucleotides read TGTGCCAGCAGCTCGCCTTACAGGGGGGGTAACATTCAGTACTTC.

The rearrangement links TRBV7-9 to TRBJ2-3; D call uncertain. Germline V lookup: CDR1 SEHNR, CDR2 FQNEAQ (reference sequence). V was shortened by 3 bases and J by 4 bases, with 14 bases between the two germline ends. CDR3 length: 15 amino acids. Here the CDR3 reads CASSFGLLLADTQYF. The CDR3 DNA is TGTGCCAGCAGCTTTGGTCTTCTGTTAGCAGATACGCAGTATTTT.

This clonotype has at least ten counts. The CDR3 DNA sequence: TGTGCCAGCTCGGGACACTACACTGAAGCTTTCTTT. Translated: CASSGHYTEAFF. The gene calls are TRBV7-3 and TRBJ1-1, with a weak D call TRBD1 (6 bases). Germline V gene data show CDR1 as SGHTA and CDR2 as FQGTGA. The CDR3 length is 12 residues. Trimming removed 8 bases from V and 3 bases from J, with 10 bases in between. Supplemented by reference TRBV7-3 and TRBJ1-1, the full variable domain reads GAGVSQTPSNKVTEKGKYVELRCDPISGHTALYWYRQSLGQGPEFLIYFQGTGAADDSGLPNDRFFAVRPEGSVSTLKIQRTERGDSAVYLCASSGHYTEAFFGQGTRLTVV.

This clonotype was recorded a few times. The V gene is TRBV7-3, the J gene TRBJ2-1, with TRBD2 identical over 9 bases. Germline V CDR1 and CDR2: SGHTA, FQGTGA. The trim removed 3 bases at V and 5 bases at J, leaving 5 bases unmatched. This CDR3 is built from 15 residues. The CDR3 spells CASSFVAGGNNEQFF. CDR3 nucleotide sequence: TGTGCCAGCAGCTTCGTGGCGGGGGGGAACAATGAGCAGTTCTTC.

This clonotype was counted between two and nine times. The CDR3, as DNA: TGTGCCAGCAGCGTAGTAGCGGGGGCGGATACGCAGTATTTT. This codes for CASSVVAGADTQYF. The chain is built from TRBV9 and TRBJ2-3; 9 bases are shared with TRBD2. Trimming took 0 bases from V and 6 from J; bases not matched to a gene: 2. CDR1 and CDR2 (germline): SGDLS, YYNGEE. The length of the CDR3 is 14 residues.

This chain uses TRBV28 with TRBJ1-2; D unresolved. Trimming shortened V by 7 bases and J by 4 bases, and 10 bases separated the two germline ends. The CDR3 extends over 12 amino acids. Per germline, CDR1 MDHEN and CDR2 SYDVKM. The CDR3 protein is CASMINSYGYTF. CDR3 in DNA: TGTGCCAGCATGATTAACAGCTATGGCTACACCTTC.

This sequence joins TRBV4-2 and TRBJ2-1; a possible D gene is TRBD2 (5 bases). The CDR3 spans 14 residues. Germline loops: CDR1 LGHNA, CDR2 YNFKEQ. Trimming left V 7 bases short and J 8 bases short, with 18 bases between. The CDR3: CASKPPGVYHEQFF. The DNA for the CDR3 is TGTGCCAGCAAACCCCCCGGGGTGTACCATGAGCAGTTCTTC.